This T cell receptor beta chain was profiled in a study of shared clonotypes between healthy human individuals (TCRdb year 2020). Study-level background: The cohort comprised a couple of women and a few men aged 18 to 49 years. For each donor, CD4 naive and CD4 memory were each run on three plates, CD8 naive on two plates, and CD8 memory on one plate. To estimate repertoire size and how much clonotypes are shared between individuals, the study performed deep sequencing of blood TCR repertoires from a few healthy adults. To increase sequencing depth and limit assay-specific biases, different laboratories used diverse techniques to prepare libraries and sequence TCR repertoires. Leukapheresis yielded between about 0.94 and 8.9 billion PBMCs per donor.

The investigation overall reported the following: Rarefaction of sorted-subset datasets indicated incomplete sequencing despite the large sequencing depth. Compared with non-shared clonotypes, the clonotypes found in all four sorted-subset donors had higher generation probabilities. Because the study included only a small number of donors, the genetic and exposure-history diversity represented was limited. Pairwise subsampling led to the expectation that sequencing depth would affect the degree of clonotype sharing among donors. Sampling was restricted to blood, and TCR repertoires in tissue are likely to differ from TCR repertoires in blood. Naive subsets generally had larger estimated clonotype richness than memory subsets did. Sharing across several donors was observed for about 5% of naive CD4, 3.5% of naive CD8, 2% to 2.5% of memory CD4, and about 0.4% of memory CD8 clonotypes.

After removal of 3 bases from V and 2 bases from J, the junction retains 3 bases not matched to a gene. As encoded in the germline V gene, CDR1 is MGHDK while CDR2 is SYGVNS. Spanning cysteine to phenylalanine, the CDR3 consists of 16 amino acids. Only the CDR3 portion is preserved as DNA: 48 bases, with reading frame beginning at the first base. In the case of this clone: The antigen it recognizes is unknown. Base qualities are not at hand, and no much larger clone is one base apart.

Healthy HIV-negative adults with no recently reported acute infections or vaccinations were included as donors. Every donor was a Caucasian adult living in Nashville, Tennessee, USA. Magnetic negative selection was used to enrich CD4+ T cells, after which naive cells were positively selected on CD45RA and the negative fraction became the memory subset. Blood was collected by leukapheresis, and PBMCs were isolated by Ficoll-Histopaque density gradient centrifugation and then cryopreserved in liquid nitrogen vapor phase. Analytical flow cytometry was used to check the purity and quantity of each magnetically sorted T cell population. Genomic DNA was isolated from every sorted fraction and measured by UV absorbance on a Nanodrop 2000c. Using the deep immunoSEQ assay, multiplex PCR amplified TCR CDR3 regions from genomic DNA. For each cell subset, the extracted genomic DNA was distributed evenly across all wells of several immunoSEQ 96-well plates, and each plate served as one replicate. For sorted subsets, roughly 200 ng genomic DNA, equal to approximately 30,000 T cell genomes, was loaded into each replicate PCR. Purified libraries were quantified with a Qubit 3.0 fluorometer, sized on a Bioanalyzer 2100, and re-quantified with the KAPA Library Quantification kit. A separate single-read 150-cycle Illumina NextSeq 550 flow cell was used to sequence each immunoSEQ 96-well plate. As for the original processing: The immunoSEQ output contained only junctional sequences without quality scores, so filtering could not match that applied to full-length reads. To assign V/J genes and CDR3, sequences were annotated using PyIR, a Python wrapper for IgBLAST v1.9, with IMGT germline references. Reads with weak V/J assignments (E-value above 1e-6), missing CDR3, stop codons, out-of-frame junctions, or ambiguous translated residues were removed. V3J clonotypes were defined by identical inferred V gene, J gene, and CDR3 amino acid sequence. To compute the percentage overlap between repertoires, the number of shared unique clonotypes was divided by the size of the smaller repertoire. RTK rarefaction, the Chao1 estimator, and Recon v2.1 estimates of unobserved clonotypes were used to assess repertoire richness. OLGA was used to compute generation probabilities for all TCRbeta clonotypes that the gDNA method yielded from four donors. This is the immuneACCESS table as TCRdb keeps it, with only in-frame sequences that have V and J called. A part of the clones is gone; compared with another copy, unresolved V genes explain less than half, and the rest is unexplained. D and trimming come from the DNA, and the V and J calls and clone size come from that table. Here the sample has around 1.1 million clones; more than 75% occur a single time. Around 0.61% of the sample is in the top ten clones.

This TCR was sampled from a man aged 18 to 30 in good health. Some clones in this sample may be carry-over from other donors' samples. Sequencing used memory CD4+ T cells from PBMCs. The sample's cell subset or site label, decoded: CD45RA-negative fraction. In this chain, TRBV25-1 is recombined with TRBJ2-1; 11 bases in the junction line up with TRBD2. The CDR3 protein sequence reads: CASSDFSGRAYNEQFF. The base sequence is TGTGCCAGCAGTGACTTTAGCGGGAGGGCCTACAATGAGCAGTTCTTC.